This paragraph covers one T cell receptor (beta chain) sequence. In the study's own analysis: Nucleated cell counts were estimated from reference gene primer amplification. Only in-frame clones appear in the TCRdb table, and some are missing; sequencing was by immunoSEQ multiplex PCR. V and J calls and clone size come straight from that table; D and trimming were deduced from the DNA. The sample yields some 110,000 clones, around 79% seen once. The length of the CDR3 is 14 residues. Trimming cost V 3 bases and J 5 bases; bases outside gene matches: 5. Germline assignment: CDR1 SGHTA and CDR2 FQGTGA. These data belong to a study of blood T cell repertoires in COVID-19. Turning to the study itself: Sources were T cells, B-cell-depleted T cells, or PBMCs; the material itself was cDNA or gDNA.

Sequencing used peripheral blood. This clonotype was sampled from a man in his forties or fifties with acute or convalescent COVID-19. V usage is TRBV7-3 and J usage is TRBJ2-5, with 8 bases matching TRBD1. The CDR3: CASSFGGQVETQYF. The CDR3 nucleotides are TGTGCCAGCAGCTTCGGGGGACAGGTTGAGACCCAGTACTTC.